This T cell receptor beta chain was recovered during a study of cytomegalovirus exposure and HLA in healthy donors. The CDR3 has 13 residues. Germline CDR1 is MNHNY and CDR2 is SVGAGI (reference sequence). V was shortened by 0 bases and J by 6 bases, with 8 bases between the two germline ends. The PCR contained 60 Vbeta and 13 Jbeta primers. Sequenced by immunoSEQ multiplex PCR; TCRdb stores in-frame clones only, minus some. The sample has 90,000 to 100,000 clones; 65% are singletons. Study results and limitations: The study put 150 or so TCR beta chains on its list as cytomegalovirus-associated.

Concerning this clone itself: The antigen is undetermined.

The V gene is TRBV6-6, the J gene TRBJ1-1; weak D call: TRBD1 (5 bases). The clonotype comes from a boy aged 10-17 years in good health and CMV-seropositive. The sequencing sample was made of PBMCs. Here the CDR3 reads CASSYSGGAEAFF. DNA for the CDR3: TGTGCCAGCAGTTACTCGGGGGGGGCTGAAGCTTTCTTT.